This T cell receptor beta chain was retrieved from a study of T cells after yellow fever vaccination. TCRdb re-analysed the 5' RACE reads in MiXCR, keeping a single row per CDR3 protein. Of about 550,000 distinct CDR3 sequences in the sample, 19% are singletons; the top ten hold roughly an eighth. Per germline, CDR1 MNHEY and CDR2 SMNVEV (reference sequence). The CDR3 covers 15 residues. V was clipped by 8 bases and J by 4 bases; unmatched bases: 8. This clonotype was recorded a few times. The chain combines TRBV27 with TRBJ2-1; 10 bases line up with TRBD1. The sequence was obtained from a man aged 30-40 years who received the YFV17D yellow fever vaccine. The specimen comprised PBMCs, sampled 15 days after the yellow fever booster vaccination. CDR3 sequence (DNA): TGTGCCAGCGAGACGAGGACAGGGGGATACAATGAGCAGTTCTTC. Its protein is CASETRTGGYNEQFF.